The 3 T cell receptor beta chains given below trace back to one sample, sequenced in a study of vaccination and CD4 T cells after COVID-19. The antigens these receptors bind are not known. The time point is: late sampling 161 to 241 days after vaccination in a few convalescent patients. Treatment reported: roughly 11-day PBMC culture with coronavirus spike peptide pools or control peptides (ViraFEST assay). Cultured CD4+ T-cell DNA underwent Oncomine TCR Beta short-read sequencing. TCRdb ran MiXCR on the PCR reads and lists one entry per CDR3 protein. The sample carries approximately 17,000 distinct CDR3 sequences, around 52% recorded once. Sequenced material: CD4+ T cells from blood, cultured in vitro, taken about 7 months after SARS-CoV-2 vaccination. The receptors were gathered from a human donor who had recovered from COVID-19.

This chain uses TRBV2 with TRBJ1-6; D is unresolved. The germline CDR1 and CDR2 sequences are SNHLY and FYNNEI. The CDR3 covers 16 residues. Trimming left V 7 bases short and J 3 bases short, with 16 bases between. CDR3 sequence reads: CASTSPAGDYNSPLHF. For the CDR3, the DNA is TGTGCCAGCACCAGCCCCGCAGGAGACTATAATTCACCCCTCCACTTT.

The chain links TRBV11-1 to TRBJ2-7; D tentatively fits TRBD1 or TRBD2 (6 bases each). Per the germline V gene, CDR1 is SGHAT and CDR2 is FQDESV (reference sequence). There are 16 residues in the CDR3. Between the trimmed V and J ends, which lost 3 bases and 3 bases, there was a span of 18 bases. CDR3 sequence reads: CASSFGGGSFYYEQYF. The CDR3 region has the DNA TGTGCCAGCAGCTTCGGAGGGGGTTCGTTCTACTACGAGCAGTACTTC.

This clonotype was seen a handful of times. At one end the junction does not follow the germline gene, possibly because of a read error. The genes are TRBV5-4 and TRBJ2-1; TRBD1 agrees at 9 bases. The CDR3 is 13 amino acids. From germline, CDR1 is SGHNT and CDR2 YYREEE (reference sequence). The CDR3 reads CASSLGGQGVAGF. The CDR3, as DNA: TGTGCCAGCAGCTTGGGGGGACAGGGAGTCGCGGGATTC.